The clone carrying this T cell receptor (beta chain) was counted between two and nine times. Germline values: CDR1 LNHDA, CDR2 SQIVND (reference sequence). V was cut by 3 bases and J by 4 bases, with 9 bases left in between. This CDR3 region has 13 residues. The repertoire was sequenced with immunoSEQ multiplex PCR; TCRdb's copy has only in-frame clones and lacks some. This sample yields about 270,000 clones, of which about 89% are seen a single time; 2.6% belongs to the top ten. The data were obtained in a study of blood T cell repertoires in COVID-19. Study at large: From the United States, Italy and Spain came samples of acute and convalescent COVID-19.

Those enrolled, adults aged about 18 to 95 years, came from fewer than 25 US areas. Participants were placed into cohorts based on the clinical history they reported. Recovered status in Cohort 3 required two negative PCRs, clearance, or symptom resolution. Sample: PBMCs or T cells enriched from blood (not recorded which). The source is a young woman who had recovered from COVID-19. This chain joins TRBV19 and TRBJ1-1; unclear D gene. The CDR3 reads CASSMAVRTEAFF. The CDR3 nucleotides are TGTGCCAGTAGTATGGCGGTTCGCACTGAAGCTTTCTTT.